The present TCR beta chain was sequenced within a study of neurological immune-mediated disorders. Study-wide context: Disease course was recorded as relapsing-remitting for about 31 and secondary progressive for about 8.5% of the roughly 35 multiple sclerosis patients.

MiXCR, applied by TCRdb to the 5' RACE reads, yields one record per CDR3 protein. The sample includes about 71,000 distinct CDR3 sequences, less than 5.5% of them seen just once. The germline V gene has CDR1 LGHDT and CDR2 YNNKEL (reference sequence). V dropped 5 bases and J dropped 3; count of bases not matched to a gene: 6. The CDR3 totals 15 residues. At least ten counts were recorded for this clonotype. The origin of this receptor is a man aged 25 to 40 with multiple sclerosis. The rearrangement links TRBV3-1 to TRBJ1-1, with 10 positions matching TRBD1. The source material was PBMCs. CDR3 sequence reads: CASSARDRGHTEAFF. The CDR3 DNA sequence: TGTGCCAGCAGCGCTAGGGACAGGGGTCACACTGAAGCTTTCTTT.